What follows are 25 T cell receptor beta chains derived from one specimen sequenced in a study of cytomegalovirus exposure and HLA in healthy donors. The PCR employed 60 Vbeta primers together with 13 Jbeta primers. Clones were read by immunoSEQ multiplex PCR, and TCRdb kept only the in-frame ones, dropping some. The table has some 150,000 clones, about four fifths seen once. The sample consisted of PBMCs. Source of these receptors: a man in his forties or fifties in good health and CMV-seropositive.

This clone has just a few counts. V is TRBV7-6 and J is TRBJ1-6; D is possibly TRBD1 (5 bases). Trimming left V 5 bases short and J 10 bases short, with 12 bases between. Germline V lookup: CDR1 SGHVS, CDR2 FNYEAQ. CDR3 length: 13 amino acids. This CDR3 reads CASSPQGLSPLHF. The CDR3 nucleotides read TGTGCCAGCAGCCCCCAGGGTTTATCACCCCTCCACTTT.

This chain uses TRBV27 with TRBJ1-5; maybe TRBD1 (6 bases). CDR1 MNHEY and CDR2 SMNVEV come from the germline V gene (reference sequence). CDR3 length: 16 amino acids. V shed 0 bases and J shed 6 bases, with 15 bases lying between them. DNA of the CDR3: TGTGCCAGCAGTTTATCGAACAGGGCAGGGGTTCAGCCCCAGCATTTT. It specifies CASSLSNRAGVQPQHF.

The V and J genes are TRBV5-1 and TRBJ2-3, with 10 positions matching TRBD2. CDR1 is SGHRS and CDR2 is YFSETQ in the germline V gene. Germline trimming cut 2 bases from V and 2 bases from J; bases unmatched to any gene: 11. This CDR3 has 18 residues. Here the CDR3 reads CASSFPPFSGRLTDTQYF. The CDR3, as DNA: TGCGCCAGCAGCTTCCCGCCCTTTAGCGGGAGGCTCACAGATACGCAGTATTTT.

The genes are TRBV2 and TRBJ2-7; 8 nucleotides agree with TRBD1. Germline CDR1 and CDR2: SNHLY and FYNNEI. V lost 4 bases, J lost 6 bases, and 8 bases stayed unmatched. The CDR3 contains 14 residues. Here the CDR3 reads CASSVLQGEVEQYF. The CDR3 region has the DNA TGTGCCAGCAGTGTTTTACAGGGGGAGGTCGAGCAGTACTTC.

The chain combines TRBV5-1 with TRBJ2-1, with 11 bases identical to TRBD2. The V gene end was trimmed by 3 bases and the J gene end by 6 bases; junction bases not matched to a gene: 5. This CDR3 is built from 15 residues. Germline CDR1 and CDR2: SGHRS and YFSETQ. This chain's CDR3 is CASSSLTSGTNEQFF. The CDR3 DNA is TGCGCCAGCAGCTCCCTGACTAGCGGGACCAATGAGCAGTTCTTC.

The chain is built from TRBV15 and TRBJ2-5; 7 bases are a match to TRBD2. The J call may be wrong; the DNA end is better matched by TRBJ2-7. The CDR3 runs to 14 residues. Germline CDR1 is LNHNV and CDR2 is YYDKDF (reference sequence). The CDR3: CATSRDWGGYEQYF. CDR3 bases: TGTGCCACCAGCAGAGATTGGGGGGGCTACGAGCAGTACTTC.

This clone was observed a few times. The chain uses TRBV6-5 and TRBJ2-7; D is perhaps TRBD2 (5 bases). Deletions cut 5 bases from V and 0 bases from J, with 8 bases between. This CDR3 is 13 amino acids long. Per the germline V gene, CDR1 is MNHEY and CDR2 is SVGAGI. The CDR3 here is CASSERSSYEQYF. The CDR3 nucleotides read TGTGCCAGCAGTGAGCGGAGCTCCTACGAGCAGTACTTC.

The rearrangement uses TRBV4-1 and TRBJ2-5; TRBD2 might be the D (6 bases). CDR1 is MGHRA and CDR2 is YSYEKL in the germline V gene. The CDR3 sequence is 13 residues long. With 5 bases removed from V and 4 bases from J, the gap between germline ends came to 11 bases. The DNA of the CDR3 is TGCGCCAGCAGCACGACTAGGGGAGAGACCCAGTACTTC. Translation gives CASSTTRGETQYF.

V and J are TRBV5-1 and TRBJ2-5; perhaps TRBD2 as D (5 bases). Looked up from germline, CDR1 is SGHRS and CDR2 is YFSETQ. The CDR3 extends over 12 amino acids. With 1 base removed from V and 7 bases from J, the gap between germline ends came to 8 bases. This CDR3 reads CASSLSGVTQYF. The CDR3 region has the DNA TGCGCCAGCAGCTTGTCCGGGGTGACCCAGTACTTC.

The DNA for the CDR3 is TGTGCCGCAGAGAGGGTACCCACCGGGGAGCTGTTTTTT. As protein: CAAERVPTGELFF. V and J are TRBV28 and TRBJ2-2, with TRBD2 as a possible D gene (5 bases). CDR3 length: 13 residues. V lost 11 bases and J lost 4, with 14 bases in between. Germline values: CDR1 MDHEN, CDR2 SYDVKM.

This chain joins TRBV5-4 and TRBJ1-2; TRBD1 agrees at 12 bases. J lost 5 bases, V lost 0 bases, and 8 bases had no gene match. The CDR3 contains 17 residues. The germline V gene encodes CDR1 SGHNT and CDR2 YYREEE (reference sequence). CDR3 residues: CASSLAKGQGALYGYTF. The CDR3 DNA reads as TGTGCCAGCAGCTTGGCCAAGGGACAGGGGGCGTTATATGGCTACACCTTC.

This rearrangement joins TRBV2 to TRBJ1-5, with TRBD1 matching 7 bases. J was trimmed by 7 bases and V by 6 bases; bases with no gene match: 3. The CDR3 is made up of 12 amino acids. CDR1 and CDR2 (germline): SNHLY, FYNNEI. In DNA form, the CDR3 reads TGTGCCAGCAGCCCAGGGGGGCAGCCCCAGCATTTT. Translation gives CASSPGGQPQHF.

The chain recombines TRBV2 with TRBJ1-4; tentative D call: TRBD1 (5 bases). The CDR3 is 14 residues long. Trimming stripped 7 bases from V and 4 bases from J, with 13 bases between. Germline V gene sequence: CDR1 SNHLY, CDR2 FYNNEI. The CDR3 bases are TGTGCCAGCACTGTAACGGGGGTTAATGAAAAACTGTTTTTT. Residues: CASTVTGVNEKLFF.

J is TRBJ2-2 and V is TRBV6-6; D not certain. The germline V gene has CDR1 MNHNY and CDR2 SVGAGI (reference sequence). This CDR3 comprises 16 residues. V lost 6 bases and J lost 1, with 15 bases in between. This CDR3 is CASSHREAENTGELFF. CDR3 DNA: TGTGCCAGCAGCCACCGTGAGGCTGAGAACACCGGGGAGCTGTTTTTT.

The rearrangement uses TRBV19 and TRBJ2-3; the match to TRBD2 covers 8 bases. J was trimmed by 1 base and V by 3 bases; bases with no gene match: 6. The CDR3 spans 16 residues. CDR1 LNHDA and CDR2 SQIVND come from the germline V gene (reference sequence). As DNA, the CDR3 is TGTGCCAGTAGTATGCTCGGAGCGGGGGGCACAGATACGCAGTATTTT. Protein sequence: CASSMLGAGGTDTQYF.

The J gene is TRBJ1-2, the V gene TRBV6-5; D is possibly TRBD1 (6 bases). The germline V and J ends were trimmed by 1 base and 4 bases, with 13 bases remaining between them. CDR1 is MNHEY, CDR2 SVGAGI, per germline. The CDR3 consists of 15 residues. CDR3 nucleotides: TGTGCCAGCAGTTACTACATGGACAGCCCCTATGGCTACACCTTC. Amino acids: CASSYYMDSPYGYTF.

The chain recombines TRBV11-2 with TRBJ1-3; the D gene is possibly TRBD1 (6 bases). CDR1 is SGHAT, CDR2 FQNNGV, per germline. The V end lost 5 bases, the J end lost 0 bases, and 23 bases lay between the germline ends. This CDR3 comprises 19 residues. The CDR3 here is CASSLRNAPTGYSGNTIYF. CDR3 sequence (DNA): TGTGCCAGCAGCCTACGCAATGCACCGACAGGATACTCTGGAAACACCATATATTTT.

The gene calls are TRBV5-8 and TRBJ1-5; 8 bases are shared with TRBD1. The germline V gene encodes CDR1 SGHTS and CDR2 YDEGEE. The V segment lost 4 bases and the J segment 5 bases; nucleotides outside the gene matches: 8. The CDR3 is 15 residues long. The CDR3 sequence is CASSQSGTGYQPQHF. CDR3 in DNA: TGTGCCAGCAGCCAATCCGGGACAGGATATCAGCCCCAGCATTTT.

CDR3 nucleotide sequence: TGTGCCAGCATCGACCTGACAGGGCCGAACACTGAAGCTTTCTTT. This gives the protein CASIDLTGPNTEAFF. The chain couples TRBV11-3 to TRBJ1-1; TRBD1 matches at 7 bases. The germline gives CDR1 SGHNT, CDR2 YENEEA. This CDR3 has 15 residues. The trim removed 7 bases at V and 1 base at J, leaving 9 bases unmatched.

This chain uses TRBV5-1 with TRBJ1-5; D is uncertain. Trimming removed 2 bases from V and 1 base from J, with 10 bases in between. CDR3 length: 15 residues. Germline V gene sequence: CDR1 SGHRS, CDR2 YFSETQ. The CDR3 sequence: CASSLAGISNQPQHF. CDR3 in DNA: TGCGCCAGCAGCTTAGCAGGAATCAGCAATCAGCCCCAGCATTTT.

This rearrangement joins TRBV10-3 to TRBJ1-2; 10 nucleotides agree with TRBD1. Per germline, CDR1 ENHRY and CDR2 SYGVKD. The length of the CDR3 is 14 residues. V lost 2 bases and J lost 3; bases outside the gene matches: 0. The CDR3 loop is CAISEGTGDYGYTF. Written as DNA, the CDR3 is TGTGCCATCAGTGAGGGGACAGGGGACTATGGCTACACCTTC.

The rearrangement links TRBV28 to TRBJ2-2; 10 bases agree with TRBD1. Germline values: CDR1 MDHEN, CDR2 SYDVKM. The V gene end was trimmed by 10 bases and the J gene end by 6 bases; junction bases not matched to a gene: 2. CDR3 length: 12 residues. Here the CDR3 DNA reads TGTGCCACAGGACAGGGGGCCGGGGAGCTGTTTTTT. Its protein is CATGQGAGELFF. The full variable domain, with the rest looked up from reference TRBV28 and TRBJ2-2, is DVKVTQSSRYLVKRTGEKVFLECVQDMDHENMFWYRQDPGLGLRLIYFSYDVKMKEKGDIPEGYSVSREKKERFSLILESASTNQTSMYLCATGQGAGELFFGEGSRLTVL.

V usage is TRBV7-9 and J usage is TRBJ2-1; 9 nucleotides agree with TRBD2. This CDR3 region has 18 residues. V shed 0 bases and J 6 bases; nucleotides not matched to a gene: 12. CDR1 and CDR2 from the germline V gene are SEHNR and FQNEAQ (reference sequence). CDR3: CASSLARIAGGPLNEQFF. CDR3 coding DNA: TGTGCCAGCAGCTTAGCGCGGATTGCGGGAGGGCCCCTCAATGAGCAGTTCTTC.

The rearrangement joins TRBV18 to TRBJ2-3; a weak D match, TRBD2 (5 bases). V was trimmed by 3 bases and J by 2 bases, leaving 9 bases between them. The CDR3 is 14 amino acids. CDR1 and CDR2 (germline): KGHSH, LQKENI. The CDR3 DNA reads TGTGCCAGCTCACCCAGCGGTCCCACAGATACGCAGTATTTT. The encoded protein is CASSPSGPTDTQYF.

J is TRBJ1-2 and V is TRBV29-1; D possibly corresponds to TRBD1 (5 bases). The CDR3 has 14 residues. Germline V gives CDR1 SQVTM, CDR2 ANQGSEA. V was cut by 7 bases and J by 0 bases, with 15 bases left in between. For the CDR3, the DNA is TGCAGCGCTGGACACGATCCCCCTAACTATGGCTACACCTTC. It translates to CSAGHDPPNYGYTF. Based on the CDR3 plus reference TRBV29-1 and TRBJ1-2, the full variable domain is SAVISQKPSRDICQRGTSLTIQCQVDSQVTMMFWYRQQPGQSLTLIATANQGSEATYESGFVIDKFPISRPNLTFSTLTVSNMSPEDSSIYLCSAGHDPPNYGYTFGSGTRLTVV.